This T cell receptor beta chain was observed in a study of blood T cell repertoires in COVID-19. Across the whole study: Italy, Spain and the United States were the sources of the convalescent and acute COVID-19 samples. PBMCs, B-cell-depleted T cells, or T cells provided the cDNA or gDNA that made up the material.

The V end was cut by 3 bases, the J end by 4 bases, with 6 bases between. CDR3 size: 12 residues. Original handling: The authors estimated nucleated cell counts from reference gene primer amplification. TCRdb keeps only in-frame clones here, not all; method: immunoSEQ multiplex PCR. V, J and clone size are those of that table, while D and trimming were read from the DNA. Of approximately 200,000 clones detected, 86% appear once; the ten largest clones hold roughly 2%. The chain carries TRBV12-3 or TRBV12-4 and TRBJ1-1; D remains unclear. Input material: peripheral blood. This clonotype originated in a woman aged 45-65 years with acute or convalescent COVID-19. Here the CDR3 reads CASSFTGTEAFF. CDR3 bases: TGTGCCAGCAGTTTCACGGGCACTGAAGCTTTCTTT.